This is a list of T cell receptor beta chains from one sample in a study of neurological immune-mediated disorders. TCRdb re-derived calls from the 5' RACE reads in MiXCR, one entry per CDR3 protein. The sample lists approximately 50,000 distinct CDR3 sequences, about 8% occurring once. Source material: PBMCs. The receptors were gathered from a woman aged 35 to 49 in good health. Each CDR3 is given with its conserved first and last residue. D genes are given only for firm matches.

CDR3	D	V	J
CASSLAPTSTDTQYF	-	TRBV7-2	TRBJ2-3
CATSDSGRSYGYTF	-	TRBV24-1	TRBJ1-2
CASNRDRGNEQFF	TRBD1	TRBV5-1	TRBJ2-1
CAISGGREISEAFF	-	TRBV10-3	TRBJ1-1
CASSLNRGPGYEQYF	TRBD1	TRBV5-1	TRBJ2-7
CASSAEPNTEAFF	-	TRBV6-5	TRBJ1-1
CSARYGARWGYGYTF	-	TRBV20-1	TRBJ1-2
CASSPVLYNEQFF	-	TRBV5-1	TRBJ2-1
CASSLTNTHYEQYF	-	TRBV7-2	TRBJ2-7
CASSLGVPEQFF	-	TRBV12-3/TRBV12-4	TRBJ2-1
CAISESGRQLGSYEQYF	-	TRBV10-3	TRBJ2-7
CSAPRTGSMNTEAFF	TRBD1	TRBV20-1	TRBJ1-1